The source of this T cell receptor (beta chain) is a study of beta chain features in type 1 diabetes. One heparinised blood draw averaging about 120 mL was given by each donor. Once sorted, every population was more than 95% pure. Whole-study findings and limits: Type 1 diabetes patients had moderately but significantly shorter TCRB CDR3s in all four CD4+ subsets. Fewer insertions but more deletions were seen at VDJ junctions in type 1 diabetes patients.

CDR1 is SGHRS and CDR2 is YFSETQ in the germline V gene. This CDR3 has 14 residues. V dropped 2 bases and J dropped 0 bases, with 7 bases sitting between them. The entirety of the isolated RNA underwent reverse transcription, so expressed TCRB transcripts were sequenced. Sequencing was performed with immunoSEQ multiplex PCR; in TCRdb, only in-frame clones are kept and a portion is missing. Here the sample spans 70,000 to 95,000 clones, under 35% being singletons. This clone showed up just a few times. Antigen unknown. This TCR came from a young woman in good health. The chain joins TRBV5-1 to TRBJ2-3; D gene ambiguous. The sample consisted of stem cell memory CD4+ T cells from blood. In nucleotides, the CDR3 is TGCGCCAGCAGCTTAACGGTTAGCACAGATACGCAGTATTTT. This translates into CASSLTVSTDTQYF.